This TCR beta chain was sequenced in a study of human T cells and chemical hapten exposure. Whole-study results and caveats: No shift was seen in TCRs above 1 in 1000 frequency with DPC sensitization.

The germline gives CDR1 SGHVS, CDR2 FQNEAQ. The CDR3 length is 15 residues. Losses at the gene ends were 8 bases for V and 5 bases for J; bases not matched to a gene: 10. It was the library that attached unique molecular identifiers to individual cDNA molecules. Each CDR3 protein is one row after TCRdb ran MiXCR on the RACE reads. The profile shows approximately 80,000 distinct CDR3 sequences, about 6.8% of them singletons. In its sample, this clonotype was seen many times. What it recognizes is unknown. Time point: patch test 1, 2 weeks after DPC sensitization. Treatment indicated: therapeutic diphenylcyclopropenone sensitization with weekly scalp DPC.

The receptor's source is a woman aged 30 to 39 with alopecia areata. Some clones in this sample may be carry-over from other donors' samples. The specimen comprised whole blood, sampled in connection with sensitization to the hapten diphenylcyclopropenone (DPC). The chain is built from TRBV7-8 and TRBJ2-1, with TRBD1 matching over 9 bases. CDR3 in DNA: TGTGCCAGCCTTCCGGGGACAGGGAGCAACAATGAGCAGTTCTTC. Translation gives CASLPGTGSNNEQFF.